This T cell receptor beta chain was recorded in a study of regulatory T cells in long-lasting Graves disease. With iRepertoire HTBI primers and Arm-PCR of CDR3 regions, TCR beta libraries were built. TCRdb independently ran MiXCR on the multiplex PCR reads; one entry per CDR3 protein. In the table there are about 470,000 distinct CDR3 sequences, about 22% of which are singletons. The sample's time point: persistent/refractory GD, antithyroid drugs over 5 years with positive TRAb. With RNA extracted from PBMCs as input, the TCR library was made. At least ten counts were recorded for this clonotype. This CDR3 spans 15 amino acids. The ends were cut back, 8 bases at V and 0 bases at J, with 14 bases in the middle.

This receptor was obtained from a female donor with Graves disease. The source was peripheral blood mononuclear cells (PBMCs), collected when the disease was refractory, from a patient treated with antithyroid drugs. V usage is TRBV12-3 or TRBV12-4 and J usage is TRBJ1-3; D not resolved. CDR3: CASSLPRRSGNTIYF. CDR3 bases: TGTGCCAGCTCCCTGCCCCGACGCTCTGGAAACACCATATATTTT.